This paragraph reports one T cell receptor beta chain. Its specificity is unknown. The data belong to a study of cytomegalovirus exposure and HLA in healthy donors. Findings and limits, study-wide: The listing of 160 or so TCR beta chains classed them as cytomegalovirus-associated.

The PCR contained 60 Vbeta and 13 Jbeta primers. Assay: immunoSEQ multiplex PCR; the TCRdb copy retains only in-frame clones and omits some. This repertoire shows some 120,000 clones, around 8.5% found once; its top ten account for 4.5% to 7%. The J segment lost 3 bases and the V segment lost 3 bases, leaving 2 bases of the junction unmatched. The CDR3 spans 16 residues. Germline values: CDR1 KGHSH, CDR2 LQKENI. This chain connects TRBV18 to TRBJ2-5, with 15 nucleotides matching TRBD2. Sequenced material: PBMCs. The source of this sequence is a man aged 35 to 55 in good health and CMV-seronegative. The CDR3 bases are TGTGCCAGCTCACCTCGGACTAGCGGGGGGGAAGAGACCCAGTACTTC. Encoded protein: CASSPRTSGGEETQYF.